A selection of T cell receptor beta chains follows, all from one sample in a study of T-cell memory formation after mild COVID-19. TCRdb itself ran the 5' RACE reads through MiXCR, one entry per CDR3 protein. The sample consists of 150,000 to 200,000 distinct CDR3 sequences, roughly 31% of them appearing once. The sequencing sample was made of PBMCs or a T cell subset sorted from them (not recorded which). The receptors were gathered from an adult woman who had mild COVID-19 (a few samples of this study predate the infection). Cell type and time point are not known. Both conserved end residues are part of each CDR3. A D gene is named only where the DNA matches it firmly. The size entry is marked missing in some rows and otherwise reads once, few, many or a size class.

TRBJ2-1	TRBD1	TRBV5-1	-	14	TGCGCCAGCAGCTTGGGGGACAGATACAATGAGCAGTTCTTC	CASSLGDRYNEQFF
TRBJ2-7	-	TRBV18	few	13	TGTGCCAGCTCACCCGGGCCAGGGTACGAGCAGTACTTC	CASSPGPGYEQYF
TRBJ2-3	-	TRBV7-2	-	16	TGTGCCAGCAGCACACTGATGGGTTTGGGCACAGATACGCAGTATTTT	CASSTLMGLGTDTQYF
TRBJ2-2	TRBD1	TRBV30	once	14	TGTGCCTGGAGAAGGACAGGGAACACCGGGGAGCTGTTTTTT	CAWRRTGNTGELFF
TRBJ2-1	-	TRBV24-1	many	13	TGTGCCACCAGTCAGGGTGACTACAATGAGCAGTTCTTC	CATSQGDYNEQFF
TRBJ2-7	-	TRBV6-4	-	15	TGTGCCAGCAGTGATCCAGTGGCCGTGGAGTACGAGCAGTACTTC	CASSDPVAVEYEQYF
TRBJ2-7	TRBD1	TRBV19	-	14	TGTGCCAGTAGTCCTTGGACAGGGGCCTACGAGCAGTACTTC	CASSPWTGAYEQYF
TRBJ2-2	TRBD1	TRBV30	-	15	TGTGCCTGCCTTGGGACAGGGGGATTCGCCGGGGAGCTGTTTTTT	CACLGTGGFAGELFF
TRBJ2-1	-	TRBV12-3/TRBV12-4	-	15	TGTGCCAGCAGCCGCCGGGGGAGCTCCTACAATGAGCAGTTCTTC	CASSRRGSSYNEQFF
TRBJ2-5	-	TRBV20-1	once	14	TGCAGTGCCGCCCGCGGACACTACCAAGAGACCCAGTACTTC	CSAARGHYQETQYF
TRBJ2-1	TRBD2	TRBV20-1	many	16	TGCAGTGCTAGAGATTGGCGGGGGGGCTCCTACAATGAGCAGTTCTTC	CSARDWRGGSYNEQFF
TRBJ2-5	-	TRBV12-3/TRBV12-4	few	15	TGTGCCAGCAGCCATCAAGCGCTCGGCCAAGAGACCCAGTACTTC	CASSHQALGQETQYF
TRBJ2-2	-	TRBV6-4	many	14	TGTGCCAGCAGTGACAGGGAATGGAGCGGGGAGCTGTTTTTT	CASSDREWSGELFF
TRBJ1-1	-	TRBV3-1	few	17	TGTGCCAGCAGCCATCAAACACGGGGCAGAGGGAACACTGAAGCTTTCTTT	CASSHQTRGRGNTEAFF
TRBJ1-1	-	TRBV6-1	-	11	TGTGCCAGCAGTGAATGGACTTCAGCTTTCTTT	CASSEWTSAFF
TRBJ2-1	TRBD2	TRBV7-8	-	15	TGTGCCAGCAGCCCACCAGCGGGAGGGCCGCATGAGCAGTTCTTC	CASSPPAGGPHEQFF